The clone carrying this TCR beta chain was seen once. Antigen: not known. This sample was included in a study of liver allograft versus peripheral blood T cells. Study-level background: Transplanted-liver and recipient peripheral blood T cell receptor repertoires were compared. Findings and limits, study-wide: Intragraft T cell receptor repertoires of liver allografts were reported to differ from peripheral blood repertoires.

TCRdb re-called the reads with MiXCR, one entry per CDR3 protein. This table has 3,500 to 4,000 distinct CDR3 sequences, 20% to 25% appearing once. V shed 4 bases, J shed 1 base, and the junction held 2 bases outside the gene matches. This CDR3 is 14 amino acids long. Germline values: CDR1 MNHNY, CDR2 SVGAGI (reference sequence). This receptor was obtained from a human patient who had a liver transplant. Some T cells may be graft donor cells. The chain is built from TRBV6-6 and TRBJ2-7; 9 bases fit TRBD1. The CDR3 coding sequence is TGTGCCAGCAGTTCGGGACAGGGTTCCTACGAGCAGTACTTC. Amino acid sequence: CASSSGQGSYEQYF.